This T cell receptor beta chain was captured in a study of T-cell reconstitution after alpha-beta-depleted transplantation in children (dated by TCRdb to about 2016). For the study in its entirety: Using TCR repertoire profiling, the study quantitatively followed how T-cell immune reconstitution unfolded in children after TCRalphabeta/CD19-depleted allogeneic hematopoietic cell transplantation.

V lost 6 bases and J lost 4 bases; the stretch between them is 10 bases long. The CDR3, from cysteine to phenylalanine, totals 13 residues. The read is trimmed to its CDR3 DNA, 39 bases read in frame from base 1. As encoded in the germline V gene (reference sequence), CDR1 is MNHNY while CDR2 is SVGAGI. What the study reported, not specific to this receptor: In some patients, the high TCRbeta diversity seen at day 60 was put down to recipient T cells and intrathymic progenitors that had survived conditioning. Over subsequent months, a decline in hyperexpanded clone frequencies was noted, and after one year, T-cell counts and TCRbeta diversity were mostly ascribed to newly produced T cells. The apparently early recovery of alphabetaT-cell counts about two months after transplant reportedly depended on only several hundred rapidly expanded clones that came from non-depleted graft cells.

The treatment or condition label corresponds to: allogeneic hematopoietic cell transplantation with graft depleted of TCRalphabeta T cells and CD19 B cells. The children who served as transplant recipients had been given grafts of TCRalphabeta/CD19-depleted allogeneic hematopoietic cells. The method behind the library was PCR. Sequencing instrument: Illumina HiSeq 2500. TCR library preparation used molecular barcoding, with unique molecular identifiers applied to normalize quantification of the TCRbeta repertoire. TCRdb reprocessed the public reads (quality trimming at Q25 with fastp, clone calling with MiXCR) and kept in-frame beta chains. Each record represents a unique CDR3 protein, reported with the most common genes and DNA among its rows. Recorded for this sample are 90,000 to 130,000 distinct CDR3 sequences; 10% of them occurred a single time. 30% to 35% of the sample goes to the ten largest clones.

Remarks on this clonotype: Its binding antigen is unknown. It has no much larger one-base neighbor in the sample; base qualities were not kept.

The V gene is TRBV6-6 and the J gene is TRBJ2-1, with the D gene call left open. This receptor was identified in a boy aged 2-9 years with acute lymphoblastic leukemia, due to receive a stem cell transplant. The sequencing used PBMCs, collected before TCRalphabeta/CD19-depleted stem cell transplant. At the DNA level, the sequence is TGTGCCAGCAGCTTGAAACGGTACAATGAGCAGTTCTTC. Its protein product is CASSLKRYNEQFF.